Included here is one T cell receptor beta chain sequence, with context. What it binds is not known. Its ends do not fully match the called genes, so a read error is possible. The CDR3 has 9 amino acids. Germline V gene data show CDR1 as KGHDR and CDR2 as SFDVKD. Sequencing used immunoSEQ multiplex PCR; TCRdb keeps in-frame clones, though not all of them. The sample includes some 130,000 clones, around 90% of them seen just once. This specimen belongs to a study of T cell responses to AZD1222 COVID-19 vaccine. Across the study: Second doses were pooled across both intervals (about 4 or about 12 weeks).

Study-level findings and limits: Two doses of AZD1222 preceded a rise in Spike-specific TCR breadth and depth. The study sampled repertoires only after the peak T cell response.

The receptor was derived from an adult in good health. Sequenced material: peripheral blood, taken on day 0 of AZD1222 vaccination. This chain joins TRBV24-1 and TRBJ2-5; D is undetermined. The CDR3 reads CAVQESQYF. CDR3 nucleotides: TGTGCCGTCCAAGAGAGCCAGTACTTC.